These T cell receptor beta chains were read from a single sample in a study of T cells after yellow fever vaccination. TCRdb reprocessed the 5' RACE reads via MiXCR and lists one record per CDR3 protein. Here the sample spans just under 600,000 distinct CDR3 sequences, around an eighth being singletons. This material consisted of PBMCs, taken on the day of the yellow fever booster vaccination. All receptors come from a man aged 25-45 years who received the YFV17D yellow fever vaccine. Both conserved end residues are part of each CDR3. A D gene is named only where the DNA matches it firmly. Expanded clones are given a class, and other clones once, few, many or no size at all.

many TRBJ2-3 12 NA TRBV9 TGTGCCAGCAGGAGTAGCACAGATACGCAGTATTTT CASRSSTDTQYF
NA TRBJ2-3 14 NA TRBV5-6 TGTGCCAGCAGCTTTGCAGGGACGGCAGATACGCAGTATTTT CASSFAGTADTQYF
NA TRBJ1-4 16 NA TRBV6-1 TGTGCCAGCAGCCAGGCGGGGGCGGGAACTAATGAAAAACTGTTTTTT CASSQAGAGTNEKLFF
few TRBJ2-5 16 TRBD2 TRBV5-1 TGCGCCAGCAGCCAAACGGGACTAGCGGTAAAAGAGACCCAGTACTTC CASSQTGLAVKETQYF
NA TRBJ2-7 12 NA TRBV20-1 TGCAGTGCTAGCGCACCAACCTACGAGCAGTACTTC CSASAPTYEQYF
NA TRBJ2-3 16 TRBD2 TRBV5-4 TGTGCCAGCAGCCCCGGGAGGAGCCGGGCCACAGATACGCAGTATTTT CASSPGRSRATDTQYF
NA TRBJ2-1 15 TRBD2 TRBV18 TGTGCCAGCTCTCCGGGACTAGCGGGAAGGAATGAGCAGTTCTTC CASSPGLAGRNEQFF
NA TRBJ2-3 12 NA TRBV11-2 TGTGCCAGCAACCGGGGCGTAGATACGCAGTATTTT CASNRGVDTQYF
NA TRBJ2-1 17 NA TRBV7-2 TGTGCCAGCAGCTTAGCGCGTGGCAGGGCCTTCTACAATGAGCAGTTCTTC CASSLARGRAFYNEQFF
few TRBJ2-1 16 TRBD2 TRBV19 TGTGCCAGTAGTATTAGGTGGGAGGGCCCCTACAATGAGCAGTTCTTC CASSIRWEGPYNEQFF
NA TRBJ2-1 15 NA TRBV11-2 TGTGCCAGCAGCTCTCCGGGACACTATTACAATGAGCAGTTCTTC CASSSPGHYYNEQFF
few TRBJ1-6 12 NA TRBV6-1 TGTGCCAGCAGTGTAGAGAGATCACCCCTCCACTTT CASSVERSPLHF
few TRBJ2-3 17 TRBD2 TRBV12-3/TRBV12-4 TGTGCCAGCAGTCCCGGGACTAGCGGGACTAGCACAGATACGCAGTATTTT CASSPGTSGTSTDTQYF
NA TRBJ2-5 15 NA TRBV24-1 TGTGCCACCAGTGACCCTTCAAGAGAGCGAGAGACCCAGTACTTC CATSDPSRERETQYF
few TRBJ2-5 12 NA TRBV29-1 TGCAGCGTGATACAGCGCCAAGAGACCCAGTACTTC CSVIQRQETQYF
few TRBJ1-1 15 TRBD1 TRBV20-1 TGCAGTGCTAGGGGACAGGGGGCAATGAACACTGAAGCTTTCTTT CSARGQGAMNTEAFF
few TRBJ2-1 15 NA TRBV28 TGTGCCAGCAGTATGGGGCTAGTCGGCTACAATGAGCAGTTCTTC CASSMGLVGYNEQFF
NA TRBJ2-1 15 NA TRBV4-3 TGCGCCAGCAGCCAAGATGGCGGGAATTACAATGAGCAGTTCTTC CASSQDGGNYNEQFF
few TRBJ2-3 14 NA TRBV6-5 TGTGCCAGCAGTTACGGGGTTATCACAGATACGCAGTATTTT CASSYGVITDTQYF
NA TRBJ1-2 13 TRBD1 TRBV19 TGTGCCACCTTTACAGGGGCAATCTATGGCTACACCTTC CATFTGAIYGYTF
NA TRBJ2-7 11 NA TRBV7-9 TGTGCCAGCAGGAATCGATATGAGCAGTACTTC CASRNRYEQYF
few TRBJ1-1 14 NA TRBV5-1 TGCGCCAGCAGCTTTATCGGGGGGGACACTGAAGCTTTCTTT CASSFIGGDTEAFF
few TRBJ2-1 14 TRBD2 TRBV19 TGTGCCAGTATAGCGGGAGAGTCCTACAATGAGCAGTTCTTC CASIAGESYNEQFF
NA TRBJ2-5 15 NA TRBV20-1 TGCAGTGCCCTCTCTGGGGGCCAGGGCACCGAGACCCAGTACTTC CSALSGGQGTETQYF
few TRBJ2-5 14 NA TRBV20-1 TGCAGTGCATTCCGTCAGGGTGTCATTGAGACCCAGTACTTC CSAFRQGVIETQYF
NA TRBJ2-1 15 NA TRBV12-3/TRBV12-4 TGTGCCAGCAGTTACCGACAGCGGAACTACAATGAGCAGTTCTTC CASSYRQRNYNEQFF
NA TRBJ1-2 13 NA TRBV5-1 TGCGCCAGCGGCCCGGGAACCAGGGGTGGCTACACCTTC CASGPGTRGGYTF
NA TRBJ2-1 13 NA TRBV6-1 TGTGCCAGCAGTGAAGCAATAGTTGGGGAGCAGTTCTTC CASSEAIVGEQFF
many TRBJ2-7 11 TRBD1 TRBV6-5 TGTGCCAGCAGCCACGGACAGGGGCAGTACTTC CASSHGQGQYF
NA TRBJ2-3 11 TRBD2 TRBV20-1 TGCAGGGGAGGGGCGGCGGATACGCAGTATTTT CRGGAADTQYF
NA TRBJ2-2 13 NA TRBV7-2 TGTGCCAGCAGCAGTTTAATCACCGGGGAGCTGTTTTTT CASSSLITGELFF
few TRBJ2-7 13 TRBD2 TRBV27 TGTGCCAGCAGCTCAAACAGCGGGAGCGAGCAGTACTTC CASSSNSGSEQYF
few TRBJ1-4 13 NA TRBV20-1 TGCAGTGCTAGACGCAGGGTTGGTGAAAAACTGTTTTTT CSARRRVGEKLFF
few TRBJ2-3 15 TRBD2 TRBV19 TGTGCCAGTAGTATGTCAGCGGGAGTCACAGATACGCAGTATTTT CASSMSAGVTDTQYF
few TRBJ2-1 12 TRBD2 TRBV20-1 TGCAGTGCCTTACCGACTAGCGGGATACCGTTCTTC CSALPTSGIPFF
NA TRBJ2-1 12 NA TRBV29-1 TGCAGCGTTGGTGTAGGGACCAATGAGCAGTTCTTC CSVGVGTNEQFF
NA TRBJ2-2 17 NA TRBV19 TGTGCCAGTAGTATAGGATCCGGGACTTCCAACACCGGGGAGCTGTTTTTT CASSIGSGTSNTGELFF
NA TRBJ2-7 13 NA TRBV19 TGTGCCAGTAGTATAGATCGACACGGCGAGCAGTACTTC CASSIDRHGEQYF
few TRBJ2-1 18 NA TRBV27 TGTGCCAGCAGTCCCCCCCGGGGTAGCGGAAACCCCTACAATGAGCAGTTCTTC CASSPPRGSGNPYNEQFF
NA TRBJ1-2 13 NA TRBV30 TGTGCCTGGAGTGCTAACGCCCCGTATGGCTACACCTTC CAWSANAPYGYTF